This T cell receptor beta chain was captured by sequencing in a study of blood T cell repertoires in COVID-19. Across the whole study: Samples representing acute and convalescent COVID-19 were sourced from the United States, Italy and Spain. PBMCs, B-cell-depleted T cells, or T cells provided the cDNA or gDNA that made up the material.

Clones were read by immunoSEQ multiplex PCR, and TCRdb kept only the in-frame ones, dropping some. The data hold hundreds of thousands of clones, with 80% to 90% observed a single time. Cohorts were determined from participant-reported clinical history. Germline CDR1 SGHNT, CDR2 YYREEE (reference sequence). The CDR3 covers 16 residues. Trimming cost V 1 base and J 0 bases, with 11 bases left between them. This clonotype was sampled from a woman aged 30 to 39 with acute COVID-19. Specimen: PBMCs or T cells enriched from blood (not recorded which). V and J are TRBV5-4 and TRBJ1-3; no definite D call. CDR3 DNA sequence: TGTGCCAGCAGCTTGAGGGCGGGAAGCTCTGGAAACACCATATATTTT. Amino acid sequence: CASSLRAGSSGNTIYF.